Listed below are T cell receptor beta chains from one sample, sequenced in a study of blood T cell repertoires in COVID-19. The assay was immunoSEQ multiplex PCR, and TCRdb's table has in-frame clones only and misses some. The data contain 200,000 or so clones, 80% to 90% of them seen just once; the ten biggest clones take up under 3.5%. Sample: PBMCs or T cells enriched from blood (not recorded which). The receptors shown here come from a woman between 18 and 30 years old in a cohort exposed to, infected with or recovered from COVID-19 (not recorded which). Each CDR3 is given with its conserved first and last residue.

v_gene: TRBV1
CDR3aa: CTSSQVRRGANTEAFF

v_gene: TRBV3-1/TRBV3-2
CDR3aa: CASSQAGAAGAREKLFF

v_gene: TRBV4-1
CDR3aa: CASSPNWGGSNTEAFF

v_gene: TRBV7-3
CDR3aa: CASSRNQGRGYEQYF

v_gene: TRBV28
CDR3aa: CASSGDRVTYEQYF

v_gene: TRBV7-9
CDR3aa: CASSLGNLGKNTEAFF

v_gene: TRBV25-1
CDR3aa: CASSERDGSHNEQFF

v_gene: TRBV18
CDR3aa: CASSPTSRGYEQYF

v_gene: TRBV5-6
CDR3aa: CASSSDIRNTEAFF

v_gene: TRBV5-6
CDR3aa: CATRNIAGGTGETQYF

v_gene: TRBV7-6
CDR3aa: CASSLGGSGSSYNEQFF

v_gene: TRBV19
CDR3aa: CASSVTGTPTDTQYF

v_gene: TRBV5-6
CDR3aa: CASRPGELGTEAFF

v_gene: TRBV14
CDR3aa: CASSQVLQNTDTQYF

v_gene: TRBV19
CDR3aa: CASSLRRRTGLNNSPLHF

v_gene: TRBV11-2
CDR3aa: CASSFPGGTEAFF

v_gene: TRBV29-1
CDR3aa: CSVEGQGGGEKLFF

v_gene: TRBV9
CDR3aa: CASSPPLQGSGANVLTF

v_gene: TRBV18
CDR3aa: CASSPDKNTEAFF

v_gene: TRBV27
CDR3aa: CASSTRTVGVTGYTF

v_gene: TRBV28
CDR3aa: CASSSGFQGENTIYF

v_gene: TRBV3-1/TRBV3-2
CDR3aa: CASSLGQPNQPQHF

v_gene: TRBV7-7
CDR3aa: CASSLRGVVTGVTKERNTEAFF